This T cell receptor (beta chain) emerged from a study of radiotherapy plus CTLA-4 blockade in lung cancer. Study overall: Overall, around 19% of patients showed an objective response, while approximately 30% attained disease control.

Repertoires were generated with immunoSEQ multiplex PCR, while TCRdb's copy carries only in-frame clones and drops some. The sample has tens of thousands of clones, about 79% seen once; the top ten hold approximately 3.9%. The material sequenced was peripheral blood, taken from a patient treated with radiotherapy plus ipilimumab. The origin of this receptor is a human donor with non-small cell lung cancer who had a partial response to radiotherapy plus ipilimumab. Some clones in this sample may be carry-over from other donors' samples.

The CDR3 region is CASSPQSSGGRGNIQYF. In DNA, the CDR3 is TGTGCCAGCTCACCTCAATCGTCAGGGGGCAGGGGAAACATTCAGTACTTC. This chain connects TRBV18 to TRBJ2-4, with 8 nucleotides matching TRBD1. The germline V gene has CDR1 KGHSH and CDR2 LQKENI. The V gene end was trimmed by 3 bases and the J gene end by 6 bases; junction bases not matched to a gene: 13. The CDR3 length is 17 residues.